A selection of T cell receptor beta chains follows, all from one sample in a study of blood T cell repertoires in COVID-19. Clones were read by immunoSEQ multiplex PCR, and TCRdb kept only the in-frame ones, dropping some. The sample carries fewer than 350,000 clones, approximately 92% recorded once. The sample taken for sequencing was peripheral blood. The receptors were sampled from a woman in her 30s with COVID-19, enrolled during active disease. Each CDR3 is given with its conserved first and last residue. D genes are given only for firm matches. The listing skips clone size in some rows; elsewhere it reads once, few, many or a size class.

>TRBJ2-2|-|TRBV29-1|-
TGCAGCGTTGACACAGGTGTCACCGGGGAGCTGTTTTTT
CSVDTGVTGELFF
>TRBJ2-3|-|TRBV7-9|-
TGTGCCAGCAGCTTAGGACAGACAGAGGCAGATACGCAGTATTTT
CASSLGQTEADTQYF
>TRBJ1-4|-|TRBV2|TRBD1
TGTGCCAGCACGGGACAGGCCCCTAATGAAAAACTGTTTTTT
CASTGQAPNEKLFF
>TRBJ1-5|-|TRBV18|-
TGTGCCAGCTCACGCGACAGTGGTAAACAGCCCCAGCATTTT
CASSRDSGKQPQHF
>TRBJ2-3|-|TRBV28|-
TGTGCCAGCAGGATACAGGGTTGGAACACAGATACGCAGTATTTT
CASRIQGWNTDTQYF
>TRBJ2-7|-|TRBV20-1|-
TGCAGTGCAAGCCCTTCCTACGAGCAGTACTTC
CSASPSYEQYF
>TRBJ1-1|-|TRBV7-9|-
TGTGCCAGCAGCCCCCGCGGGGGGCTACCCGGATCCACGAACACTGAAGCTTTCTTT
CASSPRGGLPGSTNTEAFF
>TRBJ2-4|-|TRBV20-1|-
TGCAGTGTCGAGGCGCGGGGACAGTACTTC
CSVEARGQYF
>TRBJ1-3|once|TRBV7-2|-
TGTGCCAGCAGCAGACGACAGTCTGGAAACACCATATATTTT
CASSRRQSGNTIYF
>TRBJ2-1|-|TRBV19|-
TGTGCCAGTCAAAGGGGTGCGGGAACGGGAAGTGAGCAGTTCTTC
CASQRGAGTGSEQFF
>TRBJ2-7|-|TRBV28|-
TGTGCCAGCAGTTGGGGCTCGAGGGGGTACGAGCAGTACTTC
CASSWGSRGYEQYF
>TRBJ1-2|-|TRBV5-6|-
TGTGCCAGCAGCCCGCCGGGGGGGCAACCGTATGGCTACACCTTC
CASSPPGGQPYGYTF
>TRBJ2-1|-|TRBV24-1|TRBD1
TGTGCCACCAGTGATCAGGGGGTTCGGGAGCAGTTCTTC
CATSDQGVREQFF
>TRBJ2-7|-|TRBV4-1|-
TGCGCCAGCAGCCAATCGAGACCGGGACAACCCTACGAGCAGTACTTC
CASSQSRPGQPYEQYF
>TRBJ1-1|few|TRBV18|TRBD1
TGTGCCAGCTCACGGGGGGACAGATCTGAAGCTTTCTTT
CASSRGDRSEAFF
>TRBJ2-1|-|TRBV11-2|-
TGTGCCAGCAGGCCGCCGCGACATAGCGGCAATGAGCAGTTCTTC
CASRPPRHSGNEQFF
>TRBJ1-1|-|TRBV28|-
TGTGCCAGCAGTTTACCCGCGATGAACACTGAAGCTTTCTTT
CASSLPAMNTEAFF
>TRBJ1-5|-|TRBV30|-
TGTGCCTGGAGTGGCTTGACAACAGATCAGCCCCAGCATTTT
CAWSGLTTDQPQHF
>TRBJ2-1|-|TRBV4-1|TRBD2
TGCGCCAGCAGCCCGTTCCTAGCGGCCCAAGCCTACAATGAGCAGTTCTTC
CASSPFLAAQAYNEQFF
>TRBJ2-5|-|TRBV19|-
TGTGCCAGTAGTCCCCGGGACTTTACACAAGAGACCCAGTACTTC
CASSPRDFTQETQYF
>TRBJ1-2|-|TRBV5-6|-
TGTGCCAGCAGTCCCGTTGGGCTCTATGGCTACACCTTC
CASSPVGLYGYTF
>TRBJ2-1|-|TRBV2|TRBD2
TGTGCCAGCAGAGAGGGACTAGCGGGCGGTGAGCAGTTCTTC
CASREGLAGGEQFF
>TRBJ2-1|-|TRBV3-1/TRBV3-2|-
TGTGCCAGCGAACGGACTTTCGACAATGAGCAGTTCTTC
CASERTFDNEQFF
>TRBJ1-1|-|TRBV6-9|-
TGTGCCAGCAGTTACCAAACCAGAATTACCCAGGACACTGAAGCTTTCTTT
CASSYQTRITQDTEAFF
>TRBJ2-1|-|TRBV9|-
TGTGCCAGCAGCTTAAAAGGGGGCTCCTACAATGAGCAGTTCTTC
CASSLKGGSYNEQFF
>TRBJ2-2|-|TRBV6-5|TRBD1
TGTGCCAGCAGTAGGGACAGGACCTCCACCGGGGAGCTGTTTTTT
CASSRDRTSTGELFF
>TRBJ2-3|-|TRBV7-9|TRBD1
TGTGCCAGCAGCCCCGGTAGGGGGACAGGGACCACAGATACGCAGTATTTT
CASSPGRGTGTTDTQYF
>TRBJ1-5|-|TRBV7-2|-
TGTGCCAGCAGCCAATCCTCCGGGATGGGAGGCAATCAGCCCCAGCATTTT
CASSQSSGMGGNQPQHF
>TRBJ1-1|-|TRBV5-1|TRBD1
TGCGCCAGCAGCTGGGGGGACAGGACCAACACTGAAGCTTTCTTT
CASSWGDRTNTEAFF
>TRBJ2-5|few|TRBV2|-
TGTGCCAGCAGGCAGCAAGAGACCCAGTACTTC
CASRQQETQYF
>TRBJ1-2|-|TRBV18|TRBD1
TGTGCCAGCTCACCAAGGAAAGGACAGGGCTATGGCTACACCTTC
CASSPRKGQGYGYTF
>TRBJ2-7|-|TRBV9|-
TGTGCCAGCGGGGACCGGGACAACTCCTACGAGCAGTACTTC
CASGDRDNSYEQYF
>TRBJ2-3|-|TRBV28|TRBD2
TGTGCCAGCAGTTCCCCCGGGACTAGAATGGCAGATACGCAGTATTTT
CASSSPGTRMADTQYF
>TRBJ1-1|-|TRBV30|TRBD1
TGTGCCTGGAGTCTACTCCCACAGGGGACCACGAACACTGAAGCTTTCTTT
CAWSLLPQGTTNTEAFF
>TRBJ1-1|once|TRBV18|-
TGTGCCAGCACATCCACAGTCGTCGAAGCTTTCTTT
CASTSTVVEAFF
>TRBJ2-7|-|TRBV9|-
TGTGCCAGCAGCGTAGGTTTCGAGCGTGGAGTCCACGAGCAGTACTTC
CASSVGFERGVHEQYF
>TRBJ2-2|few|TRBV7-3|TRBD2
TGTGCCAGCAGCTTACAAGCGGGAGCGACCGGGGAGCTGTTTTTT
CASSLQAGATGELFF
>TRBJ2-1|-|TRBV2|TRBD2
TGTGCCAGCAGAGGAGGACTAGCGGGAGACGATGAGCAGTTCTTC
CASRGGLAGDDEQFF
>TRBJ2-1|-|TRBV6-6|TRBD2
TGTGCCAGCAGTTACTCGGCTAGCGGGGGAGAGCAGTTCTTC
CASSYSASGGEQFF
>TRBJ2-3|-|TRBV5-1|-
TGCGCCAGCAGCCGGGTCCGGCAACCTAGCACAGATACGCAGTATTTT
CASSRVRQPSTDTQYF
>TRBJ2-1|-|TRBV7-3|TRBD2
TGTGCCAGCAGCCCCACCCCCGTCCTAGCGGGTCGCAGAAATGAGCAGTTCTTC
CASSPTPVLAGRRNEQFF
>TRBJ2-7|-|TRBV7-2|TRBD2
TGTGCCAGCAGCTTCTCGGCGGGAGACGAGCAGTACTTC
CASSFSAGDEQYF
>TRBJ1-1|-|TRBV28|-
TGTGCCAGCAGTTTTAAGTCGAGACTGGAGACCCTACCACTCACTGAAGCTTTCTTT
CASSFKSRLETLPLTEAFF
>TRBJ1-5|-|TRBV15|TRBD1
TGTGCCACCAGCCCGACAGGGGGTAGCAATCAGCCCCAGCATTTT
CATSPTGGSNQPQHF
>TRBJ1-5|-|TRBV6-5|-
TGTGCCAGCCGCAGGGGCCCTGTCAATCAGCCCCAGCATTTT
CASRRGPVNQPQHF
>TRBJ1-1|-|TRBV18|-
TGTGCCAGCTCACCACGGGGGCAGAGGATGAACACTGAAGCTTTCTTT
CASSPRGQRMNTEAFF
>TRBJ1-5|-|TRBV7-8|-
TGTGCCAGCAGCCATGGAGGACTGTATAGCAATCAGCCCCAGCATTTT
CASSHGGLYSNQPQHF
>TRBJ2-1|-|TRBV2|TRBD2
TGTGCCAGCTTCCGCGGGACTAGCGGGCTTAGCTCCTACAATGAGCAGTTCTTC
CASFRGTSGLSSYNEQFF
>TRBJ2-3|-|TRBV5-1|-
TGCGCCAGCAGCTCCGCCTTGATCGGTGTGGGCACAGATACGCAGTATTTT
CASSSALIGVGTDTQYF
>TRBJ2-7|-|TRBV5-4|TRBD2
TGTGCCAGCAGGGGAGGGGAGAGCTACGAGCAGTACTTC
CASRGGESYEQYF
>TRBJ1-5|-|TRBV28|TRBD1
TGTGCCAGCAGTTTGAGGACAGGGGGGGCTCAGCCCCAGCATTTT
CASSLRTGGAQPQHF
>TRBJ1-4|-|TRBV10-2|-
TGCGCCAGCAGCGCACAGGGAACTAATGAAAAACTGTTTTTT
CASSAQGTNEKLFF
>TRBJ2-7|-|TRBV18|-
TGTGCCAGCTCACCTGGGGGGTCGGGGAACGAGCAGTACTTC
CASSPGGSGNEQYF
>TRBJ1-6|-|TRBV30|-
TGTGCCTGGAGTCGGGTGGGACACCAAAATTCACCCCTCCACTTT
CAWSRVGHQNSPLHF